The TCR beta chain described here comes from a study of response to subunit inactivated influenza vaccine. TCRdb re-called the RT-PCR reads through MiXCR, storing one row per CDR3 protein. The sample holds about 700,000 distinct CDR3 sequences; approximately 13% are singletons and the top ten take 6% to 7%. Study outcomes and limitations: Authors suggested each seasonal flu vaccination may recruit only limited numbers of new T cells.

The CDR3 sequence is 16 residues long. A remark on this clonotype: The target antigen is unknown. An end of the junction does not agree with germline; a read error may underlie this.

The sequence derives from a man aged 50 or older who received an inactivated influenza vaccine. The source was PBMCs from blood, collected 14 to 15 days before vaccination. The chain uses TRBV12-3 or TRBV12-4 and TRBJ2-7; 8 positions agree with TRBD2. CDR3 nucleotides: TGTGTCAGCAGTCCAGGGGTAGCGGGACGCCCCTACGAGCAGTACTTC. It is translated as CVSSPGVAGRPYEQYF.